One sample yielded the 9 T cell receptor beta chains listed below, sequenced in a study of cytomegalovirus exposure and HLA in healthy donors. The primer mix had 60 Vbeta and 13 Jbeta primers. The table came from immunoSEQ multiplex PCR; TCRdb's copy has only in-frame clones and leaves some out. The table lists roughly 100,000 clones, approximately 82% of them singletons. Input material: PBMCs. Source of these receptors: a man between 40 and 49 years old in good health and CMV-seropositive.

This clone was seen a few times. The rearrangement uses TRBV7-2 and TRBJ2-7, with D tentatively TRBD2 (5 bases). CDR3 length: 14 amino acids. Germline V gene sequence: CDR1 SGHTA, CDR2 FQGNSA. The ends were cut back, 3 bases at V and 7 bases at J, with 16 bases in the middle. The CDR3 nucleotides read TGTGCCAGCAGCTTTCAAAGGGAATCGGGAGAGCAGTACTTC. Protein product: CASSFQRESGEQYF.

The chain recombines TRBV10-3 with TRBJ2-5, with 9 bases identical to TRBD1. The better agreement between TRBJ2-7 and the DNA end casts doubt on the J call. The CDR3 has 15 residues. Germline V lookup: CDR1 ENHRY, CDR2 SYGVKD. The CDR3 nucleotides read TGTGCCATCAGTGAATCCGGGACAGGGCGCGACGAGCAGTACTTC. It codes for CAISESGTGRDEQYF.

The CDR3 loop reads CASSGPDRGNTGELFF. The CDR3 nucleotides read TGCGCCAGCAGTGGGCCGGACAGGGGAAACACCGGGGAGCTGTTTTTT. The V gene is TRBV5-1, the J gene TRBJ2-2; 9 bases align to TRBD1. From germline, CDR1 is SGHRS and CDR2 YFSETQ. V dropped 5 bases and J dropped 2; count of bases not matched to a gene: 7. The CDR3 has 16 residues.

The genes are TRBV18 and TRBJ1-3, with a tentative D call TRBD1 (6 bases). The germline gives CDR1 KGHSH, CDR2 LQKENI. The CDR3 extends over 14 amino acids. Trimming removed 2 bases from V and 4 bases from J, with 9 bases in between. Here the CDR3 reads CASSPKDRGNTIYF. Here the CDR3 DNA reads TGTGCCAGCTCACCAAAGGACAGAGGAAACACCATATATTTT.

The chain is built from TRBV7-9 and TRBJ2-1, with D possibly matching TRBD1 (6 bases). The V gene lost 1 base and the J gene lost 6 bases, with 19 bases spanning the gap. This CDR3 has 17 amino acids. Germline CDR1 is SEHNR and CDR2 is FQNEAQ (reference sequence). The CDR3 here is CASSLDLGYGQSNEQFF. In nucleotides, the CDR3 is TGTGCCAGCAGCTTAGACTTGGGCTACGGACAGTCCAATGAGCAGTTCTTC. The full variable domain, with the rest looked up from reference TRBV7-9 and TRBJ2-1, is DTGVSQNPRHKITKRGQNVTFRCDPISEHNRLYWYRQTLGQGPEFLTYFQNEAQLEKSRLLSDRFSAERPKGSFSTLEIQRTEQGDSAMYLCASSLDLGYGQSNEQFFGPGTRLTVL.

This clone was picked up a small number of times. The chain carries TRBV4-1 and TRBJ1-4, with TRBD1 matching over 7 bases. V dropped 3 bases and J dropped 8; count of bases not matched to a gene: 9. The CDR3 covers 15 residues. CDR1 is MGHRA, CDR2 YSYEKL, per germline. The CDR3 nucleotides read TGCGCCAGCAGCCACCCGACAGGGAAGGGGGAAAAACTGTTTTTT. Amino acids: CASSHPTGKGEKLFF.

In DNA form, the CDR3 reads TGTGCCAGCAGCTTTTCGGCGGGGGCGTCCTACGAGCAGTACTTC. Translation gives CASSFSAGASYEQYF. The chain joins TRBV5-5 to TRBJ2-7; weak D call: TRBD2 (7 bases). Per germline, CDR1 SGHKS and CDR2 YYEKEE (reference sequence). The CDR3 contains 15 residues. The V and J ends lost 2 bases and 1 base respectively, with 13 bases between them.

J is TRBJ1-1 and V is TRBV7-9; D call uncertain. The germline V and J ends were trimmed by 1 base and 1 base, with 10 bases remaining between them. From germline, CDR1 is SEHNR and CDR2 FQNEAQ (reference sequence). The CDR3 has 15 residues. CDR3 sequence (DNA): TGTGCCAGCAGCTTAGGGAGGGAATGGAACACTGAAGCTTTCTTT. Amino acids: CASSLGREWNTEAFF.

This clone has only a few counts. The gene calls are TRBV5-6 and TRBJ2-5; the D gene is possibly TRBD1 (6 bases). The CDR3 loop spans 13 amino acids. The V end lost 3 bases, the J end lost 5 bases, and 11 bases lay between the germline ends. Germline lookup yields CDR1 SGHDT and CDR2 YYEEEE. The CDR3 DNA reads TGTGCCAGCAGCTATGATAGGGGGGAGACCCAGTACTTC. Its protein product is CASSYDRGETQYF. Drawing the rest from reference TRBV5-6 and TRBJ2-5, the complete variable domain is DAGVTQSPTHLIKTRGQQVTLRCSPKSGHDTVSWYQQALGQGPQFIFQYYEEEERQRGNFPDRFSGHQFPNYSSELNVNALLLGDSALYLCASSYDRGETQYFGPGTRLLVL.